One sample yielded the 25 T cell receptor beta chains listed below, sequenced in a study of T-cell reconstitution after alpha-beta-depleted transplantation in children. Researchers prepared the TCRbeta library using unique molecular identifiers, the study reports. MiXCR, applied by TCRdb to the PCR reads, yields one record per CDR3 protein. The repertoire holds approximately 350,000 distinct CDR3 sequences, with less than 15% as singletons. The specimen was PBMCs, collected from the stem cell graft. The receptors shown here come from a human donor who donated a stem cell graft to a child with Fanconi anemia.

The V gene is TRBV6-5, the J gene TRBJ1-3; 10 nucleotides line up with TRBD1. The CDR3 is 17 amino acids. V dropped 6 bases and J dropped 3; count of bases not matched to a gene: 11. Per germline, CDR1 MNHEY and CDR2 SVGAGI. Here the CDR3 reads CASSRDRGYGDGNTIYF. The CDR3 DNA reads as TGTGCCAGCAGCAGGGACAGGGGCTACGGAGATGGAAACACCATATATTTT.

This clonotype was seen only a few times. V usage is TRBV20-1 and J usage is TRBJ2-3, with a tentative D call TRBD2 (7 bases). The germline gives CDR1 DFQATT, CDR2 SNEGSKA (reference sequence). Trimming took 6 bases from V and 0 from J, leaving 19 bases between them. The length of the CDR3 is 16 residues. The CDR3 DNA follows: TGCAGTGCCCTTACCCCGGGGGGCGGGAGCACAGATACGCAGTATTTT. Translated, it gives CSALTPGGGSTDTQYF.

This clonotype has only a few counts. The chain couples TRBV6-2 or TRBV6-3 to TRBJ2-7, with 8 bases aligning to TRBD2. CDR3 length: 13 amino acids. Germline-derived CDR1 and CDR2 are MNHEY and SVGEGT. The CDR3 DNA is TGTGCTACCCACGGAGGACTAGCTCACGAGCAGTACGTC. Protein sequence: CATHGGLAHEQYV.

This chain connects TRBV5-1 to TRBJ2-1, with D possibly being TRBD2 (5 bases). CDR1 and CDR2 from the germline V gene are SGHRS and YFSETQ. Trimming shortened V by 8 bases and J by 6 bases, and 18 bases separated the two germline ends. The CDR3 is 14 residues long. Here the CDR3 reads CASVITAGSNEQFF. In DNA, the CDR3 is TGCGCCAGTGTTATTACGGCTGGGAGCAATGAGCAGTTCTTC.

This clonotype was found many times. The CDR3 sequence is CSASPLFSGAYNEQFF. Written as DNA, the CDR3 is TGCAGTGCTAGCCCACTATTTAGCGGGGCCTACAATGAGCAGTTCTTC. J is TRBJ2-1 and V is TRBV20-1, with 8 bases matching TRBD2. Germline CDR1 DFQATT, CDR2 SNEGSKA (reference sequence). The CDR3 runs to 16 residues. J lost 2 bases, V lost 3 bases, and 9 bases had no gene match.

This chain joins TRBV6-1 and TRBJ1-6; no reliable D call. Deletions cut 3 bases from V and 7 bases from J, with 13 bases between. The CDR3 is made up of 15 amino acids. Germline CDR1 MNHNS, CDR2 SASEGT. CDR3 residues: CASSEDRTGNSPLHF. In DNA, the CDR3 is TGTGCCAGCAGTGAGGACCGGACGGGAAATTCACCCCTCCACTTT.

This clonotype was observed a few times. The chain uses TRBV7-8 and TRBJ2-1, with 10 bases identical to TRBD1. Trimming cost V 7 bases and J 8 bases; bases outside gene matches: 5. This CDR3 contains 13 residues. The germline CDR1 and CDR2 sequences are SGHVS and FQNEAQ. CDR3 DNA sequence: TGTGCCAGCATCGACAGGGGGCTATATGAGCAGTTCTTC. Translation gives CASIDRGLYEQFF.

The V call is TRBV12-3 or TRBV12-4, the J call TRBJ1-1; D uncertain. The CDR3 consists of 12 residues. V was pared by 3 bases and J by 12 bases, with 14 bases between. The chain's CDR3 is CASSFSLRPSFF. DNA for the CDR3: TGTGCCAGCAGTTTCTCCCTTAGGCCTTCTTTCTTT.

This clonotype was counted between two and nine times. This rearrangement joins TRBV20-1 to TRBJ2-1; 13 bases match TRBD2. The CDR3 runs to 15 residues. The germline V gene has CDR1 DFQATT and CDR2 SNEGSKA (reference sequence). V lost 3 bases, J lost 6 bases, and 5 bases stayed unmatched. CDR3 nucleotides: TGCAGTGCTAGCCTGGGGACTAGCGGGGCCAATGAGCAGTTCTTC. Translation gives CSASLGTSGANEQFF.

This clonotype was found a few times. V gene TRBV3-1 combines with J gene TRBJ2-2; a weak D match, TRBD1 (5 bases). The ends were cut back, 4 bases at V and 4 bases at J, with 13 bases in the middle. The CDR3 runs 15 residues. Germline lookup yields CDR1 LGHDT and CDR2 YNNKEL (reference sequence). CDR3 protein: CASSPRQLGTGELFF. The CDR3 coding sequence is TGTGCCAGCAGCCCGCGACAGCTGGGCACCGGGGAGCTGTTTTTT.

The V gene is TRBV15, the J gene TRBJ1-2, with D possibly matching TRBD1 (6 bases). The CDR3 spans 17 residues. The V end lost 1 base, the J end lost 7 bases, and 22 bases lay between the germline ends. Germline lookup yields CDR1 LNHNV and CDR2 YYDKDF (reference sequence). CDR3 residues: CATSRGGEGGRIGGYTF. For the CDR3, the DNA is TGTGCCACCAGCAGAGGAGGAGAGGGGGGGCGCATTGGTGGCTACACCTTC. Full variable domain (rest looked up from reference TRBV15 and TRBJ1-2): DAMVIQNPRYQVTQFGKPVTLSCSQTLNHNVMYWYQQKSSQAPKLLFHYYDKDFNNEADTPDNFQSRRPNTSFCFLDIRSPGLGDTAMYLCATSRGGEGGRIGGYTFGSGTRLTVV.

This clonotype was seen a few times. In nucleotides, the CDR3 is TGTGCCAGCAGTTACGGACAGGGGCCCTACAATGAGCAGTTCTTC. Amino acid sequence: CASSYGQGPYNEQFF. The chain has TRBV6-2 or TRBV6-3 and TRBJ2-1; 9 bases line up with TRBD1. CDR3 size: 15 residues. With V trimmed by 2 bases and J by 2 bases, 1 base remained unmatched. Germline CDR1 is MNHEY and CDR2 is SVGEGT.

This clonotype has just a few counts. This sequence joins TRBV20-1 and TRBJ1-2, with TRBD1 matching 7 bases. The CDR3 contains 14 residues. Germline CDR1 and CDR2: DFQATT and SNEGSKA (reference sequence). V lost 0 bases and J lost 2; bases outside the gene matches: 3. CDR3 nucleotide sequence: TGCAGTGCTAGAGACGGCAGGGGGAACTATGGCTACACCTTC. Translating it yields CSARDGRGNYGYTF.

This clonotype has ten or more counts. The V and J genes are TRBV29-1 and TRBJ1-2, with D uncertain. Trimming took off 6 bases at V and 3 bases at J, with 14 bases between the two ends. Germline values: CDR1 SQVTM, CDR2 ANQGSEA. This CDR3 has 13 residues. CDR3 nucleotide sequence: TGCAGCGTCGAACAAGCATTTGACTATGGCTACACCTTC. This sequence encodes CSVEQAFDYGYTF.

This clonotype was seen a handful of times. The CDR3 is CASSRTSGGDNTQYF. The CDR3 DNA follows: TGCGCCAGCAGCCGAACTAGCGGGGGGGACAATACGCAGTATTTT. The rearrangement uses TRBV10-2 and TRBJ2-3, with TRBD2 identical over 13 bases. Germline loops: CDR1 WSHSY, CDR2 SAAADI. The V gene end was trimmed by 6 bases and the J gene end by 7 bases; junction bases not matched to a gene: 7. There are 15 residues in the CDR3.

This clonotype appeared a few times. The chain combines TRBV10-1 with TRBJ2-2; D unclear. The CDR3 sequence is 13 residues long. V lost 4 bases and J 3 bases, leaving 6 bases between the germline ends. Germline CDR1 and CDR2: WNHNN and SYGVQD (reference sequence). CDR3 sequence: CASSVPYTGELFF. Written as DNA, the CDR3 is TGCGCCAGCAGTGTTCCTTACACCGGGGAGCTGTTTTTT.

The chain has TRBV2 and TRBJ2-7; 11 nucleotides align to TRBD1. This CDR3 spans 15 amino acids. Germline CDR1 SNHLY, CDR2 FYNNEI. The J segment lost 2 bases and the V segment lost 5 bases, leaving 5 bases of the junction unmatched. CDR3 nucleotides: TGTGCCAGCAGTACACAGGGACAGGGGGCCTACGAGCAGTACTTC. Translation: CASSTQGQGAYEQYF.

In this sample, this clonotype turned up many times. This chain joins TRBV4-2 and TRBJ2-2; D is possibly TRBD2 (6 bases). CDR1 and CDR2 (germline): LGHNA, YNFKEQ. Trimming removed 0 bases from V and 4 bases from J, with 9 bases in between. The CDR3 extends over 15 amino acids. The CDR3 here is CASSQEEGSTGELFF. As DNA, the CDR3 is TGTGCCAGCAGCCAAGAGGAGGGATCCACCGGGGAGCTGTTTTTT.

CDR3 sequence reads: CASSPRTLNYGYTF. CDR3 in DNA: TGTGCCAGCAGTCCAAGGACACTGAACTATGGCTACACCTTC. The rearrangement joins TRBV6-1 to TRBJ1-2; TRBD1 is a possible D gene (5 bases). Germline values: CDR1 MNHNS, CDR2 SASEGT. V was pared by 5 bases and J by 2 bases, with 12 bases between. The CDR3 contains 14 residues.

The chain is built from TRBV7-9 and TRBJ1-5, with 8 bases lining up with TRBD1. This CDR3 region has 14 residues. Trimming at V came to 5 bases and at J to 5 bases, leaving 5 bases not matched to a gene. The germline CDR1 and CDR2 sequences are SEHNR and FQNEAQ (reference sequence). CDR3 coding DNA: TGTGCCAGCAGCGAGACAGGGGAGTATCAGCCCCAGCATTTT. Protein: CASSETGEYQPQHF.

This clonotype was counted a few times. The gene calls are TRBV5-4 and TRBJ2-5, with TRBD2 matching 10 bases. The CDR3 is made up of 15 amino acids. The trim removed 4 bases at V and 4 bases at J, leaving 7 bases unmatched. Germline loops: CDR1 SGHNT, CDR2 YYREEE (reference sequence). DNA of the CDR3: TGTGCCAGCAGCCAAGCGGGGGGGCCGGGAGAGACCCAGTACTTC. As protein: CASSQAGGPGETQYF.

A remark on this clonotype: This may be a read error, as it is one base from a much larger clone. The chain recombines TRBV20-1 with TRBJ2-7, with a possible D match to TRBD2 (7 bases). Looked up from germline, CDR1 is DFQATT and CDR2 is SNEGSKA (reference sequence). This CDR3 comprises 15 residues. The CDR3: CGAGNRAGEGYEQYF. The CDR3 DNA is TGCGGTGCCGGAAACAGGGCGGGGGAAGGCTACGAGCAGTACTTC.

The gene calls are TRBV12-3 or TRBV12-4 and TRBJ1-1; tentatively, D is TRBD1 (5 bases). CDR3 size: 13 residues. Trimming stripped 5 bases from V and 2 bases from J, with 9 bases between. DNA for the CDR3: TGTGCCAGCAGTACCGACAGTAACACTGAAGCTTTCTTT. Translation: CASSTDSNTEAFF.

At least ten counts were recorded for this clonotype. This chain connects TRBV20-1 to TRBJ2-1; D remains unclear. Germline assignment: CDR1 DFQATT and CDR2 SNEGSKA (reference sequence). V lost 1 base and J 0 bases, leaving 10 bases between the germline ends. The CDR3 is 15 residues long. In nucleotides, the CDR3 is TGCAGTGCTAGAGGAACCAGGAGCTCCTACAATGAGCAGTTCTTC. Translating gives CSARGTRSSYNEQFF.

V and J are TRBV10-3 and TRBJ2-3; D uncertain. The CDR3 contains 13 residues. Germline V lookup: CDR1 ENHRY, CDR2 SYGVKD. The germline V and J ends were trimmed by 10 bases and 2 bases, with 13 bases remaining between them. CDR3 coding DNA: TGTGCCACTACCCGGGCCAACACAGATACGCAGTATTTT. Its protein is CATTRANTDTQYF.